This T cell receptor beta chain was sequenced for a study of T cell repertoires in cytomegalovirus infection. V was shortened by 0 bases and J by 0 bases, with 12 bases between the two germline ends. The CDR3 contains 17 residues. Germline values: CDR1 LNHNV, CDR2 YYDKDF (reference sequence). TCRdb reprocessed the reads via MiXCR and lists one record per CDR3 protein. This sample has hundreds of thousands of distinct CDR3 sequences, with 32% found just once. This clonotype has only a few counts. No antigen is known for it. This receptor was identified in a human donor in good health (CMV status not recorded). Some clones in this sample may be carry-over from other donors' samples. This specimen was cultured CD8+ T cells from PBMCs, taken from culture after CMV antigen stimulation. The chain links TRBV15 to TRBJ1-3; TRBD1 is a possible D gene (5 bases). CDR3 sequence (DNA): TGTGCCACCAGCAGAGAAGTGGGACTGACCTCTGGAAACACCATATATTTT. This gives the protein CATSREVGLTSGNTIYF.